This TCR beta chain comes out of a study of blood T cell repertoires in COVID-19. Study at large: COVID-19 samples collected from the United States, Italy and Spain covered acute and convalescent phases. Sources were T cells, B-cell-depleted T cells, or PBMCs; the material itself was cDNA or gDNA.

Per the authors' pipeline: Nucleated cell counts were estimated from reference gene primer amplification. The method was immunoSEQ multiplex PCR; TCRdb's version includes in-frame clones alone and lacks a portion of them. V and J calls and clone size are copied from that table; D and trimming were computed from the DNA. The sample contains over 200,000 clones, around 82% of which appear only once. This CDR3 spans 15 amino acids. V was shortened by 6 bases and J by 6 bases, with 19 bases between the two germline ends. Looked up from germline, CDR1 is SNHLY and CDR2 is FYNNEI. The receptor was derived from a woman aged 40-49 years with acute or convalescent COVID-19. The sample comprised peripheral blood. The J gene is TRBJ2-3, the V gene TRBV2, with D maybe TRBD2 (6 bases). DNA for the CDR3: TGTGCCAGCAGCGCGGGACGCCCGGTTTCGGATACGCAGTATTTT. This sequence encodes CASSAGRPVSDTQYF.